One sample yielded the 23 T cell receptor beta chains listed below, sequenced in a study of shared clonotypes between healthy human individuals. CD45RO-negative cells were positively selected for CCR7, leaving out terminally differentiated effector memory CD45RA+ cells. Repertoires were generated with immunoSEQ multiplex PCR, while TCRdb's copy carries only in-frame clones and drops some. The repertoire consists of under 700,000 clones, with 85% to 95% occurring once and the leading ten covering over 0.095%. Material for sequencing was naive CD8+ T cells sorted from blood. Source of these receptors: a woman in her thirties in good health.

V and J are TRBV7-8 and TRBJ2-1, with 11 bases lining up with TRBD2. The germline gives CDR1 SGHVS, CDR2 FQNEAQ. The CDR3 extends over 15 amino acids. V dropped 5 bases and J dropped 8; count of bases not matched to a gene: 8. CDR3 DNA sequence: TGTGCCAGCAGCAGAACTAGCGGGAGTAAGGATGAGCAGTTCTTC. This codes for CASSRTSGSKDEQFF.

CDR3 coding DNA: TGTGCCAGCAGTTTGCTAGCGGGTTCTACCTACGAGCAGTACTTC. Translating it yields CASSLLAGSTYEQYF. The chain combines TRBV28 with TRBJ2-5; 8 nucleotides match TRBD2. The DNA end lines up better with TRBJ2-7; the J call may be wrong. The CDR3 totals 15 residues. Germline assignment: CDR1 MDHEN and CDR2 SYDVKM.

The chain carries TRBV28 and TRBJ2-7; possibly TRBD1 or TRBD2 for D (6 bases each). V lost 6 bases, J lost 6 bases, and 15 bases lay in between. The CDR3 is made up of 13 amino acids. The V gene's germline CDR1 is MDHEN and CDR2 SYDVKM. CDR3 bases: TGTGCCAGCAGGGGGGGCTGGTCCCTCGAGCAGTACTTC. Translation: CASRGGWSLEQYF.

This chain joins TRBV4-1 and TRBJ1-1, with D unclear. CDR1 and CDR2 from the germline V gene are MGHRA and YSYEKL. Deletions cut 4 bases from V and 8 bases from J, with 14 bases between. The CDR3 runs 13 residues. CDR3 in DNA: TGCGCCAGCAGCCTGGTCCTTCTAAGGGAAGCTTTCTTT. Translation: CASSLVLLREAFF.

This rearrangement joins TRBV4-2 to TRBJ2-2, with D unclear. The germline V gene encodes CDR1 LGHNA and CDR2 YNFKEQ. The CDR3 has 12 amino acids. V was clipped by 1 base and J by 7 bases, with 4 bases between them. CDR3 nucleotide sequence: TGTGCCAGCAGCCAAGGAGGCGGGGAGCTGTTTTTT. This sequence encodes CASSQGGGELFF.

This clone was counted once. This chain connects TRBV10-2 to TRBJ2-6; D remains ambiguous. The V gene's germline CDR1 is WSHSY and CDR2 SAAADI. Trimming shortened V by 3 bases and J by 3 bases, and 3 bases separated the two germline ends. The CDR3 loop spans 13 amino acids. CDR3 in DNA: TGCGCCAGCAGTGATGGTGGGGCCAACGTCCTGACTTTC. Residues: CASSDGGANVLTF.

This clone showed up just once. The chain joins TRBV19 to TRBJ1-2, with D maybe TRBD1 (5 bases). Germline V CDR1 and CDR2: LNHDA, SQIVND (reference sequence). The V and J ends lost 8 bases and 2 bases respectively, with 15 bases between them. This CDR3 comprises 14 residues. The CDR3, as DNA: TGTGCCAGTCTGCCTAGAGACAGCAACTATGGCTACACCTTC. It codes for CASLPRDSNYGYTF. Supplemented by reference TRBV19 and TRBJ1-2, the full variable domain reads DGGITQSPKYLFRKEGQNVTLSCEQNLNHDAMYWYRQDPGQGLRLIYYSQIVNDFQKGDIAEGYSVSREKKESFPLTVTSAQKNPTAFYLCASLPRDSNYGYTFGSGTRLTVV.

With respect to this clone: Other DNA sequences in the sample encode the same CDR3. The rearrangement uses TRBV19 and TRBJ2-3; weak D call: TRBD1 (5 bases). The CDR3 consists of 17 residues. Germline V lookup: CDR1 LNHDA, CDR2 SQIVND (reference sequence). The V end lost 0 bases, the J end lost 1 base, and 14 bases lay between the germline ends. CDR3 sequence reads: CASSIDPPGFGTDTQYF. The CDR3 DNA follows: TGTGCCAGTAGTATAGATCCGCCAGGGTTCGGCACAGATACGCAGTATTTT.

CDR3 amino acids: CASSRDRGSSYNEQFF. The CDR3 bases are TGTGCCAGCAGCCGAGACAGGGGGAGCTCCTACAATGAGCAGTTCTTC. The chain employs TRBV28 and TRBJ2-1; TRBD1 agrees at 9 bases. Per germline, CDR1 MDHEN and CDR2 SYDVKM. With V trimmed by 6 bases and J by 0 bases, 6 bases remained unmatched. This CDR3 contains 16 residues. Filled out from reference TRBV28 and TRBJ2-1, the complete variable domain reads DVKVTQSSRYLVKRTGEKVFLECVQDMDHENMFWYRQDPGLGLRLIYFSYDVKMKEKGDIPEGYSVSREKKERFSLILESASTNQTSMYLCASSRDRGSSYNEQFFGPGTRLTVL.

As for this clone: Other DNA sequences in the same sample also yield this CDR3. The J gene is TRBJ2-1, the V gene TRBV6-6, with D unresolved. Germline CDR1 and CDR2: MNHNY and SVGAGI (reference sequence). The CDR3 loop spans 12 amino acids. The ends were cut back, 6 bases at V and 7 bases at J, with 10 bases in the middle. This CDR3 is CASSLSGNEQFF. CDR3 in DNA: TGTGCCAGCAGCCTGTCCGGGAATGAGCAGTTCTTC.

V and J are TRBV19 and TRBJ1-5, with D possibly matching TRBD1 (5 bases). CDR1 is LNHDA, CDR2 SQIVND, per germline (reference sequence). The CDR3 has 14 residues. V lost 5 bases and J 6 bases, leaving 14 bases between the germline ends. CDR3 sequence: CASSPRVVGQPQHF. The CDR3 coding sequence is TGTGCCAGTAGTCCCAGGGTGGTGGGTCAGCCCCAGCATTTT.

The chain links TRBV15 to TRBJ1-6, with TRBD1 matching over 7 bases. Trimming took 1 base from V and 6 from J; bases not matched to a gene: 6. This CDR3 is built from 16 residues. Looked up from germline, CDR1 is LNHNV and CDR2 is YYDKDF (reference sequence). CDR3 residues: CATSRGVGTANSPLHF. DNA of the CDR3: TGTGCCACCAGCAGAGGGGTAGGGACAGCTAATTCACCCCTCCACTTT.

The CDR3 coding sequence is TGTGCCAGCATATCGTTTGCGAAGGATGAGCAGTTCTTC. Protein sequence: CASISFAKDEQFF. J is TRBJ2-1 and V is TRBV6-5; D remains ambiguous. The CDR3 consists of 13 residues. The V and J ends lost 7 bases and 8 bases respectively, with 15 bases between them. CDR1 is MNHEY, CDR2 SVGAGI, per germline.

V usage is TRBV28 and J usage is TRBJ1-1, with 7 bases matching TRBD1. The germline V gene has CDR1 MDHEN and CDR2 SYDVKM. Trimming cost V 4 bases and J 5 bases; bases outside gene matches: 7. The CDR3 spans 14 residues. Written as DNA, the CDR3 is TGTGCCAGCAGTTCCACAGGGGTCGAGACTGAAGCTTTCTTT. Its protein product is CASSSTGVETEAFF. The full variable domain, its missing parts supplied by reference TRBV28 and TRBJ1-1, is DVKVTQSSRYLVKRTGEKVFLECVQDMDHENMFWYRQDPGLGLRLIYFSYDVKMKEKGDIPEGYSVSREKKERFSLILESASTNQTSMYLCASSSTGVETEAFFGQGTRLTVV.

CDR3 sequence: CATSGGEATEAFF. In DNA form, the CDR3 reads TGTGCCACCTCAGGGGGGGAGGCCACTGAAGCTTTCTTT. The chain recombines TRBV27 with TRBJ1-1; 7 nucleotides line up with TRBD1. V gave up 10 bases and J gave up 4 bases; unmatched junction bases: 9. The germline CDR1 and CDR2 sequences are MNHEY and SMNVEV (reference sequence). The CDR3 consists of 13 residues.

This clone was detected only a few times. This chain connects TRBV9 to TRBJ1-2, with 9 bases fitting TRBD1. Trimming cost V 4 bases and J 7 bases; bases outside gene matches: 5. Germline V lookup: CDR1 SGDLS, CDR2 YYNGEE. The CDR3 extends over 13 amino acids. The CDR3 here is CASSLGQGSGYTF. DNA for the CDR3: TGTGCCAGCAGCTTGGGACAGGGTAGTGGCTACACCTTC.

The rearrangement links TRBV13 to TRBJ2-3, with D possibly being TRBD1 or TRBD2 (5 bases each). The V gene lost 5 bases and the J gene lost 2 bases, with 11 bases spanning the gap. Germline CDR1 reads PRHDT; CDR2 reads FYEKMQ (reference sequence). CDR3 length equals 14 residues. CDR3 DNA: TGTGCCAGCAGCGAACGGGACGACACAGATACGCAGTATTTT. This translates into CASSERDDTDTQYF.

The chain joins TRBV27 to TRBJ2-3, with D tentatively TRBD2 (5 bases). The CDR3 consists of 14 residues. Germline loops: CDR1 MNHEY, CDR2 SMNVEV (reference sequence). V gave up 8 bases and J gave up 4 bases, with 16 bases separating them. This chain's CDR3 is CASGRAGRADTQYF. CDR3 bases: TGTGCCAGCGGGCGGGCGGGTAGGGCAGATACGCAGTATTTT.

The genes are TRBV18 and TRBJ2-2, with TRBD2 matching 7 bases. The CDR3 length is 16 residues. From germline, CDR1 is KGHSH and CDR2 LQKENI. V lost 2 bases and J lost 5; bases outside the gene matches: 8. The CDR3 DNA is TGTGCCAGCTCACCATCGGGAGGCGTGGGGACCGGGGAGCTGTTTTTT. Residues: CASSPSGGVGTGELFF.

As concerns this clone: This specimen includes other DNA sequences encoding the same CDR3. The rearrangement joins TRBV25-1 to TRBJ2-7; D gene ambiguous. Germline lookup yields CDR1 MGHDK and CDR2 SYGVNS. The V and J ends lost 8 bases and 1 base respectively, with 3 bases between them. The CDR3 has 10 residues. The CDR3 DNA follows: TGTGCCAGCTCATCCTACGAGCAGTACTTC. The encoded protein is CASSSYEQYF.

The chain recombines TRBV27 with TRBJ1-1; 7 bases map to TRBD1. J was trimmed by 5 bases and V by 6 bases; bases with no gene match: 6. The CDR3 contains 13 residues. Germline V CDR1 and CDR2: MNHEY, SMNVEV (reference sequence). Here the CDR3 DNA reads TGTGCCAGCAGGAGACAGGGATGGACTGAAGCTTTCTTT. As protein: CASRRQGWTEAFF.

The chain uses TRBV9 and TRBJ1-1; no clear D gene. The CDR3 length is 19 residues. Germline V gene lookup returns CDR1 SGDLS and CDR2 YYNGEE. V lost 0 bases and J lost 1, with 22 bases in between. CDR3 sequence reads: CASSVVGEGLAAQNTEAFF. In DNA, the CDR3 is TGTGCCAGCAGCGTAGTGGGCGAGGGCCTGGCGGCACAGAACACTGAAGCTTTCTTT.

The chain carries TRBV29-1 and TRBJ2-1, with D uncertain. The ends were cut back, 6 bases at V and 9 bases at J, with 9 bases in the middle. The CDR3 has 10 residues. Germline CDR1 is SQVTM and CDR2 is ANQGSEA. The CDR3 DNA sequence: TGCAGCGTACTCGGAACTGAGCAGTTCTTC. This translates into CSVLGTEQFF.